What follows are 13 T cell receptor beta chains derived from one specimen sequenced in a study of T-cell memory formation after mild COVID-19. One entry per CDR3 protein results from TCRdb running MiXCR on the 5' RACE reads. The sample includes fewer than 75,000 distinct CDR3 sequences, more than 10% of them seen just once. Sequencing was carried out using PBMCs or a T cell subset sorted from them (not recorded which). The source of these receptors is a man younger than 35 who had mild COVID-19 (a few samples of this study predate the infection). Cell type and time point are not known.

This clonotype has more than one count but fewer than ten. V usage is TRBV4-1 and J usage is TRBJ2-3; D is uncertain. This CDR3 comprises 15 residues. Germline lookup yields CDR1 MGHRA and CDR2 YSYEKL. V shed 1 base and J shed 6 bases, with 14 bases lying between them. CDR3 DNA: TGCGCCAGCAGCCAAGGATCACTGGCACGTGATACGCAGTATTTT. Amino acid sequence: CASSQGSLARDTQYF.

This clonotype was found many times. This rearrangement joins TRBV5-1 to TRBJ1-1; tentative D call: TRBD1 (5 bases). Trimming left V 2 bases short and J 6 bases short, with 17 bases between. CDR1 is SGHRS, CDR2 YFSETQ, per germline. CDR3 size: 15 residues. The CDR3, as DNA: TGCGCCAGCAGCTTCGTTGGGGGGACCCAGTCTGAAGCTTTCTTT. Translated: CASSFVGGTQSEAFF.

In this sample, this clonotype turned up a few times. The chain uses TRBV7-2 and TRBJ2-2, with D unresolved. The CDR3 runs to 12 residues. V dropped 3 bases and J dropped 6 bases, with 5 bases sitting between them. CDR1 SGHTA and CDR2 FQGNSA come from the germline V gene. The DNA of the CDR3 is TGTGCCAGCAGCTTCTTCTCCGGGGAGCTGTTTTTT. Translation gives CASSFFSGELFF.

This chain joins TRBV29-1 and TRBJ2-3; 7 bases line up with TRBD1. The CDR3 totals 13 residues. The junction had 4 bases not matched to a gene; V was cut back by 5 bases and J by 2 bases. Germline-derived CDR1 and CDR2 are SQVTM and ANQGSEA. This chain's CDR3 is CSVQGGYTDTQYF. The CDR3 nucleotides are TGCAGCGTTCAAGGGGGCTACACAGATACGCAGTATTTT.

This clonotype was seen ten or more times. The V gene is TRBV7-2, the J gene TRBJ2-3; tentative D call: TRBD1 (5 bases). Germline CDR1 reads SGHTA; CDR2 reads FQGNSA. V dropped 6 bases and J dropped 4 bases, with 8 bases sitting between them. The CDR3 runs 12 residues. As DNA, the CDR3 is TGTGCCAGCAGGGGGCAATCAGATACGCAGTATTTT. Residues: CASRGQSDTQYF.

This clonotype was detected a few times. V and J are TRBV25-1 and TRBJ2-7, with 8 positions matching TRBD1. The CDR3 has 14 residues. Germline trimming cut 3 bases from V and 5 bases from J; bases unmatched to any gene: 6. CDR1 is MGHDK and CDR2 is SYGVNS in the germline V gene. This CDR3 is CASSDRDRLHEQYF. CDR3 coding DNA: TGTGCCAGCAGTGATAGGGACAGGCTACACGAGCAGTACTTC.

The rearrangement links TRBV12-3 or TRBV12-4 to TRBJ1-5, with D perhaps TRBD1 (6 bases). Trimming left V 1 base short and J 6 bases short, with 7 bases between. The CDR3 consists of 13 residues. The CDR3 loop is CASSLEGGQPQHF. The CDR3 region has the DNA TGTGCCAGCAGTTTAGAGGGGGGTCAGCCCCAGCATTTT.

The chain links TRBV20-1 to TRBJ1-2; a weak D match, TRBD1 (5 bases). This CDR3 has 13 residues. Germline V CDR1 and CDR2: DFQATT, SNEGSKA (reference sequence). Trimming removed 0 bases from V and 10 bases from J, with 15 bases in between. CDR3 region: CSARDGGMQVYTF. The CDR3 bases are TGCAGTGCTAGAGATGGGGGGATGCAGGTCTACACCTTC.

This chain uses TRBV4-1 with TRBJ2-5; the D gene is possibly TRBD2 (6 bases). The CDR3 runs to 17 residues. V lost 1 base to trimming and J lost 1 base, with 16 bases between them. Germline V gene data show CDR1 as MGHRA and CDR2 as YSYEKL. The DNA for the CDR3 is TGCGCCAGCAGCCAAGCGTCAAAGGGGAGGCTCCAAGAGACCCAGTACTTC. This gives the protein CASSQASKGRLQETQYF.

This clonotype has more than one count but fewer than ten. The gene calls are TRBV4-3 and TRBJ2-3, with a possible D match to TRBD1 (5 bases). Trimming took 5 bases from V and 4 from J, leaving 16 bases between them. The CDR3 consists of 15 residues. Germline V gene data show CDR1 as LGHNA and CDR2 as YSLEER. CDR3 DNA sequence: TGCGCCAGCAGCAGAGACAGCTTATCCGCAGATACGCAGTATTTT. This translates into CASSRDSLSADTQYF.

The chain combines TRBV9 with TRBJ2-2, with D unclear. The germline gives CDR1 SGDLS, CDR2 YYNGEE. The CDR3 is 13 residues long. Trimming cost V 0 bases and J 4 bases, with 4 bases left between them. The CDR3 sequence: CASSVGPTGELFF. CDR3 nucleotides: TGTGCCAGCAGCGTAGGCCCCACCGGGGAGCTGTTTTTT.

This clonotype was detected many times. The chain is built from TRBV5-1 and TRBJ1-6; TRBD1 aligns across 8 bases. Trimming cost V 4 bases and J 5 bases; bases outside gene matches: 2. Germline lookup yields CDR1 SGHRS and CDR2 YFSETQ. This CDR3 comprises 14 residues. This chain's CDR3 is CASSGQGNNSPLHF. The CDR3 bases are TGCGCCAGCAGCGGACAGGGAAATAATTCACCCCTCCACTTT.

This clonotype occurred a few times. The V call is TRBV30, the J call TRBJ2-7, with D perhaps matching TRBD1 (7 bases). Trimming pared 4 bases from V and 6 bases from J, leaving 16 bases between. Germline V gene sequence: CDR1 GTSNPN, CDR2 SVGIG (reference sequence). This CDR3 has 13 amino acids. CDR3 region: CAWKAQGGREQYF. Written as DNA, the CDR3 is TGTGCCTGGAAGGCTCAGGGGGGCCGCGAGCAGTACTTC.